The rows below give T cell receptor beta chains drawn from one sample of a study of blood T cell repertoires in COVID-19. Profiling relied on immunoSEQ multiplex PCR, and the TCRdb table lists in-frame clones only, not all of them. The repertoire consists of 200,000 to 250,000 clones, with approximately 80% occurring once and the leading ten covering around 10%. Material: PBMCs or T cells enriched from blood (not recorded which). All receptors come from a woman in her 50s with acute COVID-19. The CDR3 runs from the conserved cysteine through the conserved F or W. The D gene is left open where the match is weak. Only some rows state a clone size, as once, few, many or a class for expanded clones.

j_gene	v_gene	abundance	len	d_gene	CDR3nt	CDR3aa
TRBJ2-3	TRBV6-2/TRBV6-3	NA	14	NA	TGTGCCAGCAGTTTCGGGGTGAGCACAGATACGCAGTATTTT	CASSFGVSTDTQYF
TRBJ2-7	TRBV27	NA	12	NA	TGTGCCAGCAGCGGCGGCCTCTACGAGCAGTACTTC	CASSGGLYEQYF
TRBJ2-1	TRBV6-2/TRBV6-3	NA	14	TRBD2	TGTGCCAGCAGCGAAACTAGCGGGTACAATGAGCAGTTCTTC	CASSETSGYNEQFF
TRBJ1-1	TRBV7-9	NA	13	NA	TGTGCCAGCAGCTTCGGGACAAGCAGGGAAGCTTTCTTT	CASSFGTSREAFF
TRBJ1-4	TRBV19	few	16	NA	TGTGCCAGTAGTCCAAACCCTTCAGGGGATCATGAAAAACTGTTTTTT	CASSPNPSGDHEKLFF
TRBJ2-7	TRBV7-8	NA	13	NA	TGTGCCAGCAGCTTAGACCGCCGGTACGAGCAGTACTTC	CASSLDRRYEQYF
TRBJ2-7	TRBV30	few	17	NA	TGTGCCTGGAGAGCAGGAGGGGCCTCTTCGGTGGGCTACGAGCAGTACTTC	CAWRAGGASSVGYEQYF
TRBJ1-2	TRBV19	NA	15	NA	TGTGCCAGTAGTCCCAACCCCAGGGGAAACTATGGCTACACCTTC	CASSPNPRGNYGYTF
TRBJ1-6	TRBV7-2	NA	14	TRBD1	TGTGCCAGCAGCGGACAGGGCATGGATTCACCCCTCCACTTT	CASSGQGMDSPLHF
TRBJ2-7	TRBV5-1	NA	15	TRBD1	TGCGCCAGCAGCTTGGACGGCAGGGGGATCTACGAGCAGTACTTC	CASSLDGRGIYEQYF
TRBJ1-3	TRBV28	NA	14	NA	TGTGCCAGCAGTTTAGCAGGGGCAGGAAACACCATATATTTT	CASSLAGAGNTIYF
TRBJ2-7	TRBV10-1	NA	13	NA	TGCGCCAGCAGTGAGGACCGGGCCTACGAGCAGTACTTC	CASSEDRAYEQYF
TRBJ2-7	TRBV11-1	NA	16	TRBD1	TGTGCCAGCAGCTTGGGGGACAGGATTCGGACCTACGAGCAGTACTTC	CASSLGDRIRTYEQYF
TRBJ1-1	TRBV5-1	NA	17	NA	TGCGCCAGCAGCTTGGTTGGCACGGGAGTTGGGAACACTGAAGCTTTCTTT	CASSLVGTGVGNTEAFF
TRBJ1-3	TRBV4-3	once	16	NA	TGCGCCAGCAGCCAGGGCCCCCCCGGGGCTGGAAACACCATATATTTT	CASSQGPPGAGNTIYF
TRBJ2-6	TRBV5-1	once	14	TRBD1	TGCGCCAGTGGGACAGCCTCTGGGGCCAACGTCCTGACTTTC	CASGTASGANVLTF
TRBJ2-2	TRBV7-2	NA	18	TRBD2	TGTGCCAGCAGCACTGGACTAGCGGGGGGGCCTCTTGCCGGGGAGCTGTTTTTT	CASSTGLAGGPLAGELFF
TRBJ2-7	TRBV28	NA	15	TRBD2	TGTGCCAGCAGTTTGGGCGGGGGGACCTCCTACGAGCAGTACTTC	CASSLGGGTSYEQYF
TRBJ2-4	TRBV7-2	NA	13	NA	TGTGCCAGCAGCTTTTCCGCAGTGCGCGGCCAGTACTTC	CASSFSAVRGQYF
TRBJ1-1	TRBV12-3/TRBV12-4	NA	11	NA	TGTGCCAGCACCTATGGGGAGTTAGCTTTCTTT	CASTYGELAFF
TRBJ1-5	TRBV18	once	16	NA	TGTGCCAGCTCACCACCCCTCGGCGGGTTAAATCAGCCCCAGCATTTT	CASSPPLGGLNQPQHF
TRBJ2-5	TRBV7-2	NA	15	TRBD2	TGTGCCAGCAGCCGGGGGGGACTAGCGGGTGAGACCCAGTACTTC	CASSRGGLAGETQYF
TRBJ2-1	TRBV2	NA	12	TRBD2	TGTGCCAGCAGAGGTAGCGGGGGGACGCAGTTCTTC	CASRGSGGTQFF
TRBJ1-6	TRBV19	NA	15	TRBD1	TGTGCCAGTAGCTGGACAGGGGGCACTAATTCACCCCTCCACTTT	CASSWTGGTNSPLHF
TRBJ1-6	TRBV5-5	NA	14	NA	TGTGCCAGCATGAAAACAGGGTTTTATTCACCCCTCCACTTT	CASMKTGFYSPLHF
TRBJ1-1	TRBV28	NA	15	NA	TGTGCCAGCATCCCGGAGCCTCGGAGGAGCACTGAAGCTTTCTTT	CASIPEPRRSTEAFF
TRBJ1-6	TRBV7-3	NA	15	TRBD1	TGTGCCAGCAGCTCACAGGGGGCGGTCAATTCACCCCTCCACTTT	CASSSQGAVNSPLHF
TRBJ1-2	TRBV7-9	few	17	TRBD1	TGTGCCAGCAGCCTCGACTGGGACAGGGATCGGTCTTATGGCTACACCTTC	CASSLDWDRDRSYGYTF
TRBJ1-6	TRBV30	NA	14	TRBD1	TGTGCCTGGAGCCCCGGGACAGGGGGATCACCCCTCCACTTT	CAWSPGTGGSPLHF
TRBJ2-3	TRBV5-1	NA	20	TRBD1	TGCGCCAGCAGCTACGCCGGGACAGGGGCCCTTCTTTCGGTCACAGATACGCAGTATTTT	CASSYAGTGALLSVTDTQYF
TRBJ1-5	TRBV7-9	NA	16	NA	TGTGCCAGCAGCTTCGGGGCAGGGGACAGCAATCAGCCCCAGCATTTT	CASSFGAGDSNQPQHF
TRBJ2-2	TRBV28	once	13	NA	TGTGCCAGCCTGCAGACTAATACCGGGGAGCTGTTTTTT	CASLQTNTGELFF
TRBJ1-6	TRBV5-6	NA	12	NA	TGTGCCAGCAGCTTGGATGTAGAACCCCTCCACTTT	CASSLDVEPLHF
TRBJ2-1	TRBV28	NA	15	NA	TGTGCCAGCAGTCTCCGCGTGGCAGGGCACAATGAGCAGTTCTTC	CASSLRVAGHNEQFF
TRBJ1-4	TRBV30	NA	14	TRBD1	TGTGCCTGGACGAAGGGGGCTGGTGGTGAAAAACTGTTTTTT	CAWTKGAGGEKLFF
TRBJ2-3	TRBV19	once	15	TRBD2	TGTGCCAGTAGTATATCGCTAGCGGGAGCAGATACGCAGTATTTT	CASSISLAGADTQYF
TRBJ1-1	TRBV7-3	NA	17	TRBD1	TGTGCCAGCAGCTTAAGGGGTCCGCAGGGGGCCGGCACTGAAGCTTTCTTT	CASSLRGPQGAGTEAFF
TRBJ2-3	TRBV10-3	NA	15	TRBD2	TGTGCCATCAGCGTAGCGGGAGCCCCGGGAGATACGCAGTATTTT	CAISVAGAPGDTQYF
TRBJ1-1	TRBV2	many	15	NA	TGTGCCAGCAGTGATTGGGGCGGCCCGAACACTGAAGCTTTCTTT	CASSDWGGPNTEAFF
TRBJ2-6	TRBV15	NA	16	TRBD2	TGTGCCACCAGCAGGCTAGCGGGCTCTGGGGCCAACGTCCTGACTTTC	CATSRLAGSGANVLTF
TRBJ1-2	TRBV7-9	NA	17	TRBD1	TGTGCCAGCAGCTCCCAGGTTGACAGGGGTTCTAACTATGGCTACACCTTC	CASSSQVDRGSNYGYTF
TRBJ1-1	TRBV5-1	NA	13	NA	TGCGCCAGCAGCACGACATTGGACACTGAAGCTTTCTTT	CASSTTLDTEAFF
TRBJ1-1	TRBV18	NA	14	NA	TGTGCCAGCTCATGGGAGGGCTCGAACACTGAAGCTTTCTTT	CASSWEGSNTEAFF
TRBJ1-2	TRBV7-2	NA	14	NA	TGTGCCAGCAGTTCCCAGGGTTCCGGGTATGGCTACACCTTC	CASSSQGSGYGYTF
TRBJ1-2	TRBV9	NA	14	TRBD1	TGTGCCAGCAGCGAGGGACAGACCCTCTATGGCTACACCTTC	CASSEGQTLYGYTF
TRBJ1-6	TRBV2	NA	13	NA	TGTGCCAGCAGTGAAGCGAAGCGTTCACCCCTCCACTTT	CASSEAKRSPLHF
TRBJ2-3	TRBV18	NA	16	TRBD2	TGTGCCAGCTCACCACGTGCGCGGGGGGGCCCTGATACGCAGTATTTT	CASSPRARGGPDTQYF
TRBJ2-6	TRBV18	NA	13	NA	TGTGCCAGCTCACCGGGACACCTTGCTATCCTGACTTTC	CASSPGHLAILTF
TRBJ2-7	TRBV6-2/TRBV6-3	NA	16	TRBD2	TGTGCCAGCAGTTACTCGGGTCGGGGGGACTCCTACGAGCAGTACTTC	CASSYSGRGDSYEQYF
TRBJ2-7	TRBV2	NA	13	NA	TGTGCCAGCAGCCGGGAAACCGCCTACGAGCAGTACTTC	CASSRETAYEQYF
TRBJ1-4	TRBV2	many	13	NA	TGTGCCAGCAACCGACAGGTTAATGAAAAACTGTTTTTT	CASNRQVNEKLFF
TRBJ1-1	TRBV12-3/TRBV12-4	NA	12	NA	TGTGCCAGCAGTTTAAGTAGCACTGAAGCTTTCTTT	CASSLSSTEAFF
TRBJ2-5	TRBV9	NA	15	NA	TGTGCCAGCAGCCTACGCATGGGGGCTGTAGAGACCCAGTACTTC	CASSLRMGAVETQYF
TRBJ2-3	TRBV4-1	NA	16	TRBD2	TGCGCCAGCAGCCAGACGACTAGCGGGGGGTCAAATACGCAGTATTTT	CASSQTTSGGSNTQYF
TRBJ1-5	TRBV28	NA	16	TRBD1	TGTGCCAGCAGTTCCTCCAGGGGACAGGGGCATCAGCCCCAGCATTTT	CASSSSRGQGHQPQHF
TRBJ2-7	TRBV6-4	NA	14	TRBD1	TGTGCCAGCAGTGAAGGGACAGGGGCCTACGAGCAGTACTTC	CASSEGTGAYEQYF
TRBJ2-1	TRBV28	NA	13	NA	TGTGCCAGTCTTCGCCAGGGCTACAATGAGCAGTTCTTC	CASLRQGYNEQFF
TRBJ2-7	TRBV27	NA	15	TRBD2	TGTGCCAGCAGTTCTCTAGCGGTGAGCTCCTACGAGCAGTACTTC	CASSSLAVSSYEQYF
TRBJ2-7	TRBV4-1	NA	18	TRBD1	TGCGCCAGCAGCCAACCTTTGATGTCGGGACAGTCTTCCTACGAGCAGTACTTC	CASSQPLMSGQSSYEQYF